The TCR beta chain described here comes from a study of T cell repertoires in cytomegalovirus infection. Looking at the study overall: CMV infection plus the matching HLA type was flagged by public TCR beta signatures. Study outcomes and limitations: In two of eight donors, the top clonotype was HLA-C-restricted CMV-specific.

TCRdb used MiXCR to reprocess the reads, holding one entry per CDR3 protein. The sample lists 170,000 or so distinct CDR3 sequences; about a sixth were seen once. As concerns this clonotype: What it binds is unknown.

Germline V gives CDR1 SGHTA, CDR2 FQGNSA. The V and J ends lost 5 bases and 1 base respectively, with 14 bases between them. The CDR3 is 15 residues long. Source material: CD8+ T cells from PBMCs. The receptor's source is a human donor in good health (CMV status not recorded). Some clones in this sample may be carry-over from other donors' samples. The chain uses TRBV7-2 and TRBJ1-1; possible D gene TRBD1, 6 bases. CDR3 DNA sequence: TGTGCCAGCAGCCGCCCAACAGGGAAGAACACTGAAGCTTTCTTT. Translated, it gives CASSRPTGKNTEAFF.